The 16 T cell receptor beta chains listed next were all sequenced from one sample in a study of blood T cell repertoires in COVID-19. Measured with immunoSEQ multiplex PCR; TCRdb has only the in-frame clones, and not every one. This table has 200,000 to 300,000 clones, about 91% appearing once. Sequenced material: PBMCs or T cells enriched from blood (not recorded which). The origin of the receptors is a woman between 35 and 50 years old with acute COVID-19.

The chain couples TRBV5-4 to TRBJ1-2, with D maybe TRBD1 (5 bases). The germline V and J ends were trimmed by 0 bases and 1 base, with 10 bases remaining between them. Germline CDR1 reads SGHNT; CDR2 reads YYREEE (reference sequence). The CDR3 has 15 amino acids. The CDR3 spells CASSLVDTLNYGYTF. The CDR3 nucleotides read TGTGCCAGCAGCTTGGTGGACACCCTTAACTATGGCTACACCTTC.

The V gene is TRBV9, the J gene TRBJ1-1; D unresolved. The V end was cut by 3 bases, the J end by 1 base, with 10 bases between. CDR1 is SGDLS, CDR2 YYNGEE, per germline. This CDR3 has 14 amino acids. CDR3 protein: CASSGRERNTEAFF. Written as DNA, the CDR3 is TGTGCCAGCAGCGGGCGGGAGAGGAACACTGAAGCTTTCTTT.

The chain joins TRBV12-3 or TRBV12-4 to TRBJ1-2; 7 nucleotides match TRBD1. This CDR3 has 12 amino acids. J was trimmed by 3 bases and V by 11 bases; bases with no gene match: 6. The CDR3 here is CASSRGYYGYTF. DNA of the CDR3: TGTGCCTCGTCCAGGGGGTACTATGGCTACACCTTC.

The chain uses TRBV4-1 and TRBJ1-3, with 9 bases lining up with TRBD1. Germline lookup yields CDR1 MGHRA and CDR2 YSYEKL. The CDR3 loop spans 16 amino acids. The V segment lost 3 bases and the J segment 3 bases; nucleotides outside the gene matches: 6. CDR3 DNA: TGCGCCAGCAGCCACGGGACAGGGACGGGTGGAAACACCATATATTTT. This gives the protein CASSHGTGTGGNTIYF.

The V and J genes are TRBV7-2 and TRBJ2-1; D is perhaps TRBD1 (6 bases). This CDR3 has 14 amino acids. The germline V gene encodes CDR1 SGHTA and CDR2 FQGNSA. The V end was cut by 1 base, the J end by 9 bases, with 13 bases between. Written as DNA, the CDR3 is TGTGCCAGCAGCTTAGTCGTCGGGGACACTGAGCAGTTCTTC. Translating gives CASSLVVGDTEQFF.

The CDR3 DNA reads as TGTGCCAGCAGTTACTCCGGTACGGGAGGCAGCACAGATACGCAGTATTTT. As protein: CASSYSGTGGSTDTQYF. The genes are TRBV6-2 or TRBV6-3 and TRBJ2-3; TRBD2 matches at 7 bases. After removal of 0 bases from V and 0 bases from J, the junction contained 6 bases not matched to a gene. The CDR3 length is 17 residues. Per germline, CDR1 MNHEY and CDR2 SVGEGT.

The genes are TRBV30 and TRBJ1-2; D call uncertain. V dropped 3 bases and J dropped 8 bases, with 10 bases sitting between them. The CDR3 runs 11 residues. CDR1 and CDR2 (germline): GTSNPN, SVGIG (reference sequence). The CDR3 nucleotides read TGTGCCTGGAGGGGCTACGAGGGCTACACCTTC. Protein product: CAWRGYEGYTF.

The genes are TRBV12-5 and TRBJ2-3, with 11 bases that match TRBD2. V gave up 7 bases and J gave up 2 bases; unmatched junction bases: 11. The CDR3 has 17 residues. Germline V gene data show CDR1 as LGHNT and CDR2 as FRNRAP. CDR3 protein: CASVSPRLAGHTDTQYF. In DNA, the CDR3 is TGTGCTAGTGTTTCGCCCCGACTAGCGGGACACACAGATACGCAGTATTTT.

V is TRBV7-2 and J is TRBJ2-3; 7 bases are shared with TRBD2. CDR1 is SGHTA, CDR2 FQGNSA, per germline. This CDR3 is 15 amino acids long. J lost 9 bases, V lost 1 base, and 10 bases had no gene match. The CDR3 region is CASSLGGTTLATQYF. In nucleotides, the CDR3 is TGTGCCAGCAGCTTAGGGGGGACTACCCTCGCCACGCAGTATTTT.

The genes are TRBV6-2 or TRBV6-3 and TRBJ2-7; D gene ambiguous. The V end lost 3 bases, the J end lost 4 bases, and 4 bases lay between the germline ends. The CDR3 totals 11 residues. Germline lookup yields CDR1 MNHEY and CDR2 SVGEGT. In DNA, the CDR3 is TGTGCCAGCAGTTATAAATACGAGCAGTACTTC. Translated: CASSYKYEQYF.

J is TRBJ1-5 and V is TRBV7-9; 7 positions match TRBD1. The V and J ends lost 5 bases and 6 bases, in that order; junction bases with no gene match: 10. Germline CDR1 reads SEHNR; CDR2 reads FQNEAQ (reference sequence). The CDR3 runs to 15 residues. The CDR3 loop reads CASSRDATGLQPQHF. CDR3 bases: TGTGCCAGCAGCCGAGACGCGACAGGGCTTCAGCCCCAGCATTTT. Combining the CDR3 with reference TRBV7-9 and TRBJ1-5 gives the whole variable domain DTGVSQNPRHKITKRGQNVTFRCDPISEHNRLYWYRQTLGQGPEFLTYFQNEAQLEKSRLLSDRFSAERPKGSFSTLEIQRTEQGDSAMYLCASSRDATGLQPQHFGDGTRLSIL.

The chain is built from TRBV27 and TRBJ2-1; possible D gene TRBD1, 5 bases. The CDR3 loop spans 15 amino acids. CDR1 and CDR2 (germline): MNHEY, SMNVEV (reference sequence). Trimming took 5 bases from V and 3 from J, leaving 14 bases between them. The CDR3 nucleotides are TGTGCCAGCAGTGACGACAGTAAGAACTACAATGAGCAGTTCTTC. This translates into CASSDDSKNYNEQFF.

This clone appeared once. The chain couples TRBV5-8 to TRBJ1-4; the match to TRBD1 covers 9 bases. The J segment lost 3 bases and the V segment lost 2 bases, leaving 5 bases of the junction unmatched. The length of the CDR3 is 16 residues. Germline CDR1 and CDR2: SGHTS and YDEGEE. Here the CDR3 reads CASSFRGDRANEKLFF. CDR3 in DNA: TGTGCCAGCAGCTTCCGGGGGGACAGGGCTAATGAAAAACTGTTTTTT. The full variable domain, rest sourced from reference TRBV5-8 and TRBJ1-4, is EAGVTQSPTHLIKTRGQQATLRCSPISGHTSVYWYQQALGLGLQFLLWYDEGEERNRGNFPPRFSGRQFPNYSSELNVNALELEDSALYLCASSFRGDRANEKLFFGSGTQLSVL.

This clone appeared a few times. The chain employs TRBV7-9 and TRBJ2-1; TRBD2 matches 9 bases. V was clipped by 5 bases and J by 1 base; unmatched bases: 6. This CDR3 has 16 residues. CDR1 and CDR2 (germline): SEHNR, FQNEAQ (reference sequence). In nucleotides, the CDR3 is TGTGCCAGCAGCAGTTCTAGCGGGGTTTCCTACAATGAGCAGTTCTTC. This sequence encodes CASSSSSGVSYNEQFF.

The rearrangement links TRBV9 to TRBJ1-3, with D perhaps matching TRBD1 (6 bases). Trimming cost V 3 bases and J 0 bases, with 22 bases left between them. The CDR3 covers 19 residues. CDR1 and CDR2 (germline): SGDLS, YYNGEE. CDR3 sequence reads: CASSAPTRTAARSGNTIYF. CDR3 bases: TGTGCCAGCAGCGCCCCGACTCGGACAGCTGCCCGCTCTGGAAACACCATATATTTT.

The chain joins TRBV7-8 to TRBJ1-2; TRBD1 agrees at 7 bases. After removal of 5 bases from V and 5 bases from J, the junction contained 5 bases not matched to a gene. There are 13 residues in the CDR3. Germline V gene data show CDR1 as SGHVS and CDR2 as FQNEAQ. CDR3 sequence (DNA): TGTGCCAGCAGCCGGGGACAGCTTTATGGCTACACCTTC. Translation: CASSRGQLYGYTF.